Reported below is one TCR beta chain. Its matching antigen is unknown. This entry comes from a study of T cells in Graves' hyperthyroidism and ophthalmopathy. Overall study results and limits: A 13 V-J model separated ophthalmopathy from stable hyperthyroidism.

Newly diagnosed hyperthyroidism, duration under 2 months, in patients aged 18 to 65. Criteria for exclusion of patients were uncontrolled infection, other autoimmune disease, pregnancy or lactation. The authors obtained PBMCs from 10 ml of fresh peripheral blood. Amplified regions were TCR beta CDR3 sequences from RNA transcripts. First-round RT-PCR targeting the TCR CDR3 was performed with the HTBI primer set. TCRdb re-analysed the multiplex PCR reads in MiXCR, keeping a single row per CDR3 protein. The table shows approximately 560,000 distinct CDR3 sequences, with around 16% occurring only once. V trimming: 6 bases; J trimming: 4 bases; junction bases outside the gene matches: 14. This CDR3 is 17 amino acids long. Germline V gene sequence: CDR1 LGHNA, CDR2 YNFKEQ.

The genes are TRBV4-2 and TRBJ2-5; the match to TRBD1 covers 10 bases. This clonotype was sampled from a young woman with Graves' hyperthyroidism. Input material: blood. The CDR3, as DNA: TGTGCCAGCAGATTGACCGGGACAGGGGAGTGGGGAGAGACCCAGTACTTC. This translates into CASRLTGTGEWGETQYF.